The 5 T cell receptor beta chains given below trace back to one sample, sequenced in a study of blood T cell repertoires in COVID-19. TCRdb's copy holds only in-frame clones and misses some; the assay was immunoSEQ multiplex PCR. The sample holds roughly 200,000 clones, roughly 80% seen once. Sequencing used peripheral blood. These receptors came from a woman aged 80 or over with active or convalescent COVID-19.

The chain is built from TRBV6-5 and TRBJ1-4, with 9 bases that match TRBD1. Per germline, CDR1 MNHEY and CDR2 SVGAGI. The CDR3 totals 15 residues. V gave up 6 bases and J gave up 0 bases; unmatched junction bases: 2. CDR3 amino acids: CASRRQGATNEKLFF. DNA of the CDR3: TGTGCCAGCAGGAGACAGGGGGCAACTAATGAAAAACTGTTTTTT.

The J gene is TRBJ1-5, the V gene TRBV18; 10 bases match TRBD1. The tail of the sequence fits TRBJ2-3 better, so the J call may be wrong. Germline values: CDR1 KGHSH, CDR2 LQKENI. The CDR3 spans 15 residues. This chain's CDR3 is CASSPEGQGYQPQYF. The CDR3 region has the DNA TGTGCCAGCTCACCAGAGGGACAGGGGTATCAGCCCCAGTATTTT.

The chain links TRBV28 to TRBJ2-7; TRBD1 matches 7 bases. Germline-derived CDR1 and CDR2 are MDHEN and SYDVKM. V lost 6 bases and J lost 3; bases outside the gene matches: 2. This CDR3 has 12 residues. In nucleotides, the CDR3 is TGTGCCAGCAGGACAGGGAGCTACGAGCAGTACTTC. This sequence encodes CASRTGSYEQYF.

In the case of this clone: Different DNA sequences within this sample yield the same CDR3. The genes are TRBV5-1 and TRBJ2-7, with 8 bases fitting TRBD1. The germline V gene encodes CDR1 SGHRS and CDR2 YFSETQ. J gave up 3 bases and V 4 bases, and 3 bases lay outside the gene matches. The CDR3 is 13 amino acids. The chain's CDR3 is CASSPDRVYEQYF. The CDR3 DNA follows: TGCGCCAGCAGCCCGGACAGGGTCTACGAGCAGTACTTC.

The chain links TRBV6-5 to TRBJ1-1; D is possibly TRBD1 (6 bases). Trimming cost V 7 bases and J 5 bases, with 17 bases left between them. CDR1 is MNHEY and CDR2 is SVGAGI in the germline V gene. The CDR3 consists of 14 residues. CDR3 sequence: CASNRGGLVTEAFF. The CDR3 DNA reads TGTGCCAGCAATCGGGGGGGCTTGGTTACTGAAGCTTTCTTT.